The TCR beta chain under discussion was sequenced for a study of shared clonotypes between healthy human individuals. In regard to this clone: Its specificity is unknown.

Findings and limits, study-wide: Sequencing depth was predicted to influence how clonotypes are shared among donors. The rarefaction results pointed to incomplete sorted-subset sequencing despite large depth.

The naive CD8 population came from CD45RO-negative cells selected for CCR7, without terminally differentiated effector memory CD45RA+ cells. Profiled with immunoSEQ multiplex PCR; TCRdb holds only in-frame clones, not every one. There are some 800,000 clones in the sample; 80% to 95% occur only once, and 24% lies in the top ten. The germline V gene has CDR1 MNHNS and CDR2 SASEGT. The CDR3 covers 15 residues. Trimming removed 0 bases from V and 3 bases from J; junction bases left unmatched: 5. This clonotype was sampled from a man aged 30 to 45 in good health. The genes are TRBV6-1 and TRBJ2-7, with 7 bases matching TRBD2. The sequenced sample was naive CD8+ T cells sorted from blood. DNA for the CDR3: TGTGCCAGCAGTGAAGCACCTGGGGAGGGCTACGAGCAGTACTTC. The encoded protein is CASSEAPGEGYEQYF.